This is a list of T cell receptor beta chains from one sample in a study of T cells expressing NK-cell markers. TCRdb re-called the 5' RACE reads, yielding one record per CDR3 amino acid sequence without DNA. The sample totals over 350,000 distinct CDR3 sequences. The sample was blood T cells: a sorted CD56 or NKG2C T cell subset, CD4+ or CD8+ T cells, or bulk PBMC T cells (not recorded which). The receptor source for this set is a woman aged 50 to 60 in good health. The CDR3 runs from the conserved cysteine through the conserved F or W. Each record gives: J gene, V gene, CDR3 protein.

TRBJ1-1 TRBV5-1 CASSPYRGGTEAFF
TRBJ2-3 TRBV12-3/TRBV12-4 CASSFGGTAGRADTQYF
TRBJ2-7 TRBV6-5 CASSYSYDRAYEQYF
TRBJ2-7 TRBV12-3/TRBV12-4 CASSFRRNHEQYF
TRBJ1-6 TRBV6-5 CASSYARGSNSPLHF
TRBJ2-1 TRBV6-1 CASVREGGNEQFF
TRBJ1-2 TRBV5-5 CASSATGPLDYGYTF
TRBJ2-5 TRBV5-8 CASSLSATSSFWAAQYF
TRBJ2-3 TRBV5-1 CASSNVAGTDTQYF
TRBJ2-7 TRBV7-6 CASSVGQDIYEQYF
TRBJ2-2 TRBV6-2/TRBV6-3 CATGLDGELFF
TRBJ2-2 TRBV5-6 CASSSPGLQPRRGTGELFF
TRBJ1-2 TRBV12-3/TRBV12-4 CASRPGGSNYGYTF
TRBJ2-3 TRBV20-1 CSARDGGLVDTQYF
TRBJ2-6 TRBV5-1 CASSPKKFPGANVLTF
TRBJ2-1 TRBV12-3/TRBV12-4 CASSGDFYNEQFF
TRBJ1-1 TRBV4-1 CASSHAAVNTEAFF